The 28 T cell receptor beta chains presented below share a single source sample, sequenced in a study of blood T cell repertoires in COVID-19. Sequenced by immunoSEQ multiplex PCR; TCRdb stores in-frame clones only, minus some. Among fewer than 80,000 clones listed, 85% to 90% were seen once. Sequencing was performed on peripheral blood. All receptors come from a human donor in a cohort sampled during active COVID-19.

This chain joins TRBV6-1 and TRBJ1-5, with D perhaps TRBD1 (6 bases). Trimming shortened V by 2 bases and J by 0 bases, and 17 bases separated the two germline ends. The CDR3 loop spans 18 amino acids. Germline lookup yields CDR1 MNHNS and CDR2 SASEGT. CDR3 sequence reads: CASSEQIPQGYSNQPQHF. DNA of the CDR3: TGTGCCAGCAGTGAACAAATACCGCAGGGGTATAGCAATCAGCCCCAGCATTTT.

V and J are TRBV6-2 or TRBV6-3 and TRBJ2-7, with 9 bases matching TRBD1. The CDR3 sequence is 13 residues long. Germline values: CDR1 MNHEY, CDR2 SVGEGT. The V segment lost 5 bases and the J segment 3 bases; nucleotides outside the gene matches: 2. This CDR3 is CASSTGGYYEQYF. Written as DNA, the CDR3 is TGTGCCAGCAGTACAGGGGGCTACTACGAGCAGTACTTC.

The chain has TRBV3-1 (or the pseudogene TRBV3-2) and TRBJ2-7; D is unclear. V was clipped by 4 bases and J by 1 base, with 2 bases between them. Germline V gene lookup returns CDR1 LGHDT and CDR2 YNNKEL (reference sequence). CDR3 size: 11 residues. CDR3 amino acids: CASSPSYEQYF. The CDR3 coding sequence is TGTGCCAGCAGCCCATCCTACGAGCAGTACTTC.

The CDR3 spells CASSEGGRNTEAFF. The CDR3 DNA follows: TGCGCCAGCAGTGAGGGAGGGAGGAACACTGAAGCTTTCTTT. The chain has TRBV10-1 and TRBJ1-1, with D hard to call. This CDR3 contains 14 residues. Trimming removed 2 bases from V and 1 base from J, with 8 bases in between. The germline gives CDR1 WNHNN, CDR2 SYGVQD (reference sequence).

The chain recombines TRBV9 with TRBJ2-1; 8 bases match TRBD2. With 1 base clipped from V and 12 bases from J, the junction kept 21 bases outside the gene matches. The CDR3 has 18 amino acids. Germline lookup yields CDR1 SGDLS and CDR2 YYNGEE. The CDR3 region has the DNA TGTGCCAGCAGCGTATACGGTAGCGGGGCCCCCTATTCATTGATGCAGTTCTTC. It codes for CASSVYGSGAPYSLMQFF.

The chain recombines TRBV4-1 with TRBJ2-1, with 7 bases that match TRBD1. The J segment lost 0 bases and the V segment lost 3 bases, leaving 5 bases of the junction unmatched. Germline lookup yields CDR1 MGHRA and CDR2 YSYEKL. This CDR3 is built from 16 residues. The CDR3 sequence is CASSQTGTDSYNEQFF. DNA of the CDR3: TGCGCCAGCAGCCAGACGGGGACAGACTCCTACAATGAGCAGTTCTTC.

CDR3 DNA: TGTGCCAGCATCCCCTTCGGAATGGATTCGTGTCGGGAGAGGGGAGATACGCAGTATTTT. The encoded protein is CASIPFGMDSCRERGDTQYF. The chain uses TRBV7-3 and TRBJ2-3, with a tentative D call TRBD2 (6 bases). The CDR3 contains 20 residues. V dropped 7 bases and J dropped 5 bases, with 34 bases sitting between them. From germline, CDR1 is SGHTA and CDR2 FQGTGA.

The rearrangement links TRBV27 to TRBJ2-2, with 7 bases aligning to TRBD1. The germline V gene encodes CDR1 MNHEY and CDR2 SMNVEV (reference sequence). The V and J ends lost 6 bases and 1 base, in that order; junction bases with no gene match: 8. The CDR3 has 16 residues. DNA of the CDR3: TGTGCCAGCAGCCGACAGGGCTCTAGGAACACCGGGGAGCTGTTTTTT. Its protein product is CASSRQGSRNTGELFF.

CDR3 DNA: TGTGCCAGCAAAGACAGGGTTGAATCTCGGACTGAAGCTTTCTTT. It codes for CASKDRVESRTEAFF. This sequence joins TRBV6-6 and TRBJ1-1; 7 nucleotides match TRBD1. J was trimmed by 5 bases and V by 7 bases; bases with no gene match: 13. In germline, CDR1 is MNHNY, CDR2 SVGAGI (reference sequence). This CDR3 region has 15 residues.

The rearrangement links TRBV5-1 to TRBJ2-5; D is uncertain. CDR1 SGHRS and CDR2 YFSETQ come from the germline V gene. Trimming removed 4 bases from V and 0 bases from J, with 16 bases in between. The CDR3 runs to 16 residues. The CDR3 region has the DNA TGCGCCAGCAGCATCGGCTCGGGTCCTAACCAAGAGACCCAGTACTTC. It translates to CASSIGSGPNQETQYF.

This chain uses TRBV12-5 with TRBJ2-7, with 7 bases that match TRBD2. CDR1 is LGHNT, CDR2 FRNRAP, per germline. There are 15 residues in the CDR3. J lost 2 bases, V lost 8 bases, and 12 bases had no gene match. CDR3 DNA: TGTGCTAGTAGCCTAGGGGCTAGCGGAGCCTACGAGCAGTACTTC. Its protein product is CASSLGASGAYEQYF.

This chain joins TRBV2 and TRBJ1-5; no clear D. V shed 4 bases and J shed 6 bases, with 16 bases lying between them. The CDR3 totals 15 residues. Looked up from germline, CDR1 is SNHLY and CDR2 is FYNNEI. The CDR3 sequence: CASSVADAVGQPQHF. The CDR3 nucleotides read TGTGCCAGCAGTGTGGCAGACGCGGTAGGTCAGCCCCAGCATTTT.

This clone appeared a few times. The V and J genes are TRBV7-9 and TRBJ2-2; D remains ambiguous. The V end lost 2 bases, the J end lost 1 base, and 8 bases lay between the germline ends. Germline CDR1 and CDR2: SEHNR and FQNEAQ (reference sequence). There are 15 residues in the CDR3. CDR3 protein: CASSLMRGNTGELFF. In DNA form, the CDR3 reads TGTGCCAGCAGCTTAATGCGCGGGAACACCGGGGAGCTGTTTTTT.

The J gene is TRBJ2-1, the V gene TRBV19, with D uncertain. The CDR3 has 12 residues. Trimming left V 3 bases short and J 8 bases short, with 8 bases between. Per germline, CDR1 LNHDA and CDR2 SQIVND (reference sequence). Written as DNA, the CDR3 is TGTGCCAGTAGTATCCTAGAGGATGAGCAGTTCTTC. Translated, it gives CASSILEDEQFF.

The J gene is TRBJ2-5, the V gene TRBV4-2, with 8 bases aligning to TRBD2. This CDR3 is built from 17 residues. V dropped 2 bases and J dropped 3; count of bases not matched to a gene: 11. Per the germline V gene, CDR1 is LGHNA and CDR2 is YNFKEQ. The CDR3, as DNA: TGTGCCAGCAGCCAATTAGGTAGCGGGATATCGGAAGAGACCCAGTACTTC. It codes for CASSQLGSGISEETQYF.

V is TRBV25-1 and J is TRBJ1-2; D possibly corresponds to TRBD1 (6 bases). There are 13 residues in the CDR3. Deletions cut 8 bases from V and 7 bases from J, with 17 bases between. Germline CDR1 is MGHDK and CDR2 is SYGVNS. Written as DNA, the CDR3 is TGTGCCAGCCGTAAAACGGACAGACCTGGCTACACCTTC. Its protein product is CASRKTDRPGYTF.

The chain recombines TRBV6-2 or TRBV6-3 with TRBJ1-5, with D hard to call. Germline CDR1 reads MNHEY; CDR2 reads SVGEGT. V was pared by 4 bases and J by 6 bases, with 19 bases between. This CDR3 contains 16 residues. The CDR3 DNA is TGTGCCAGCAGTTTTACTGACGGGGATAAGTTTCAGCCCCAGCATTTT. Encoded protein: CASSFTDGDKFQPQHF.

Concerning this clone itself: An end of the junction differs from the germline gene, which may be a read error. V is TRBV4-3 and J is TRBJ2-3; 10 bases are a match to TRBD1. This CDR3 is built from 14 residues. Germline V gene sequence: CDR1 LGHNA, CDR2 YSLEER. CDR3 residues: CASSQEVEGTGVCF. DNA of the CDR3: TGCGCCAGCAGCCAAGAGGTTGAGGGGACAGGGGTATGTTTT.

The chain's CDR3 is CASSSQTGWSPSGANVLTF. In nucleotides, the CDR3 is TGTGCCAGCAGCTCTCAAACAGGGTGGAGCCCATCTGGGGCCAACGTCCTGACTTTC. This chain uses TRBV7-9 with TRBJ2-6, with D possibly being TRBD1 (6 bases). This CDR3 has 19 residues. Trimming took off 4 bases at V and 1 base at J, with 20 bases between the two ends. From germline, CDR1 is SEHNR and CDR2 FQNEAQ (reference sequence).

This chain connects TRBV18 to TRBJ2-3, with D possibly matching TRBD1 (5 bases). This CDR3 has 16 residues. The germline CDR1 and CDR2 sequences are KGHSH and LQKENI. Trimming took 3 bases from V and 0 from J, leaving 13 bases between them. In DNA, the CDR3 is TGTGCCAGCTCACCCCGCCGACAGTCCAGCACAGATACGCAGTATTTT. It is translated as CASSPRRQSSTDTQYF.

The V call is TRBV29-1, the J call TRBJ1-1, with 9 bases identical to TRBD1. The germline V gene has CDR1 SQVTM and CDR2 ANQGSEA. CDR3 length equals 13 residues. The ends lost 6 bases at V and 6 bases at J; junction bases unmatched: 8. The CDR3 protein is CSVGTGQGAEAFF. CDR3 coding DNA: TGCAGCGTCGGTACGGGACAGGGCGCTGAAGCTTTCTTT.

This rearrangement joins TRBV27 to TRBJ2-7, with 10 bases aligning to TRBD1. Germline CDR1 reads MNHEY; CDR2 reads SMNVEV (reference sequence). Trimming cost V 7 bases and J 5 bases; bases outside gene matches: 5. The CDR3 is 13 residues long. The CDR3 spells CASTRTGGNEQYF. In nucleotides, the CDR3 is TGTGCCAGCACTCGGACAGGGGGGAACGAGCAGTACTTC.

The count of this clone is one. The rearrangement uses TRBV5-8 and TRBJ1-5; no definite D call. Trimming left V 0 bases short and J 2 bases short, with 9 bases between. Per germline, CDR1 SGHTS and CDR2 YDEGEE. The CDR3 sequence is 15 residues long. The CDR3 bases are TGTGCCAGCAGCTTGGGCGGTTGGGGCAATCAGCCCCAGCATTTT. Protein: CASSLGGWGNQPQHF. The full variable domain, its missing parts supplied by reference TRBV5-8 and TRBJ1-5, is EAGVTQSPTHLIKTRGQQATLRCSPISGHTSVYWYQQALGLGLQFLLWYDEGEERNRGNFPPRFSGRQFPNYSSELNVNALELEDSALYLCASSLGGWGNQPQHFGDGTRLSIL.

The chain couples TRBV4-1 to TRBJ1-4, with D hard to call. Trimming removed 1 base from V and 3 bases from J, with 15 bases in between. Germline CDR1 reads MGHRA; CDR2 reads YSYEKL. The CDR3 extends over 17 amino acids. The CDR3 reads CASSQGTTREPNEKLFF. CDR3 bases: TGCGCCAGCAGCCAAGGAACAACTCGGGAGCCTAATGAAAAACTGTTTTTT.

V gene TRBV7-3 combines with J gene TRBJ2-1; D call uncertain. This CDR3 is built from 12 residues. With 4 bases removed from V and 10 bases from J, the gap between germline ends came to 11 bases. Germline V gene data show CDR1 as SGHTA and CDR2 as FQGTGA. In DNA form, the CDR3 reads TGTGCCAGCAGCTCCTCCTCAACAGAGCAGTTCTTC. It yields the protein CASSSSSTEQFF.

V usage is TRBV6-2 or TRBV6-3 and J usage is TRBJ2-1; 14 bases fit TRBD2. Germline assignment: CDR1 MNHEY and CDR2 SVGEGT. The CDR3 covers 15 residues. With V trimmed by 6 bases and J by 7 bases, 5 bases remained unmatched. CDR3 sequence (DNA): TGTGCCAGCAGCCCAAGGACTAGCGGGGGGAATGAGCAGTTCTTC. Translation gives CASSPRTSGGNEQFF.

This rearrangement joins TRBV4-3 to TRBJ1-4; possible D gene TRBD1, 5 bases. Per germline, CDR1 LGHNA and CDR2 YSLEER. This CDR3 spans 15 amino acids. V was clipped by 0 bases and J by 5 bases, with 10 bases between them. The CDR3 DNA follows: TGCGCCAGCAGCCAAGAGGGGCAGGCAAATGAAAAACTGTTTTTT. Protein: CASSQEGQANEKLFF.

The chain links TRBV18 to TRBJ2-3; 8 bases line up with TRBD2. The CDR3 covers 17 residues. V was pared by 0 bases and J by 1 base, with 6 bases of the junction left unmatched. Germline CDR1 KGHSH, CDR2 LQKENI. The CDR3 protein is CASSPPPSGFGTDTQYF. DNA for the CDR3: TGTGCCAGCTCACCACCCCCTAGCGGGTTTGGCACAGATACGCAGTATTTT.